One sample yielded the 30 T cell receptor beta chains listed below, sequenced in a study of blood T cell repertoires in COVID-19. Using immunoSEQ multiplex PCR, the repertoire was profiled, and TCRdb retains in-frame clones only, with some absent. The sample has approximately 300,000 clones, 89% seen once. Sample: peripheral blood. These TCRs come from a man in his late teens or twenties who had recovered from COVID-19.

The chain has TRBV6-5 and TRBJ1-2, with D perhaps TRBD1 (5 bases). Germline CDR1 and CDR2: MNHEY and SVGAGI. The CDR3 is made up of 15 amino acids. Trimming pared 6 bases from V and 8 bases from J, leaving 22 bases between. Here the CDR3 reads CASRGDFRGPEGYTF. The CDR3 nucleotides read TGTGCCAGCAGGGGGGACTTTCGGGGACCGGAGGGCTACACCTTC.

The chain is built from TRBV7-9 and TRBJ2-1; no reliable D call. Trimming removed 1 base at V and 8 bases at J, with 6 bases between. Germline CDR1 SEHNR, CDR2 FQNEAQ (reference sequence). This CDR3 is built from 12 residues. The CDR3 DNA is TGTGCCAGCAGCTTAGTCTCCGATGAGCAGTTCTTC. It translates to CASSLVSDEQFF.

This rearrangement joins TRBV7-9 to TRBJ1-2; TRBD1 matches at 7 bases. The length of the CDR3 is 13 residues. V trimming: 3 bases; J trimming: 7 bases; junction bases outside the gene matches: 5. Germline V CDR1 and CDR2: SEHNR, FQNEAQ (reference sequence). The CDR3 DNA sequence: TGTGCCAGCAGCTTCGACAGGGTACGTGGCTACACCTTC. It translates to CASSFDRVRGYTF.

This clone was counted a single time. The chain links TRBV19 to TRBJ1-3; 9 positions match TRBD1. Germline CDR1 and CDR2: LNHDA and SQIVND (reference sequence). J was trimmed by 1 base and V by 4 bases; bases with no gene match: 2. The CDR3 is 15 amino acids. The chain's CDR3 is CASSRTGESGNTIYF. CDR3 in DNA: TGTGCCAGTAGTAGGACAGGGGAGTCTGGAAACACCATATATTTT.

J is TRBJ1-1 and V is TRBV19, with D hard to call. Germline V gene data show CDR1 as LNHDA and CDR2 as SQIVND (reference sequence). This CDR3 spans 16 amino acids. Between the trimmed V and J ends, which lost 5 bases and 0 bases, there was a span of 16 bases. In nucleotides, the CDR3 is TGTGCCAGTAGTTTCCGGGTCCATATAATGAACACTGAAGCTTTCTTT. Protein product: CASSFRVHIMNTEAFF.

This chain links TRBV7-9 with TRBJ1-2, with D possibly matching TRBD1 (6 bases). The CDR3 totals 13 residues. Looked up from germline, CDR1 is SEHNR and CDR2 is FQNEAQ (reference sequence). Trimming shortened V by 5 bases and J by 8 bases, and 15 bases separated the two germline ends. Here the CDR3 DNA reads TGTGCCAGCAGCCCGGGGGGGGCCGTGGGCTACACCTTC. Translating gives CASSPGGAVGYTF. The full variable domain, its missing parts supplied by reference TRBV7-9 and TRBJ1-2, is DTGVSQNPRHKITKRGQNVTFRCDPISEHNRLYWYRQTLGQGPEFLTYFQNEAQLEKSRLLSDRFSAERPKGSFSTLEIQRTEQGDSAMYLCASSPGGAVGYTFGSGTRLTVV.

The chain is built from TRBV18 and TRBJ1-2; TRBD1 matches 9 bases. The trim removed 2 bases at V and 3 bases at J, leaving 7 bases unmatched. Germline V gene sequence: CDR1 KGHSH, CDR2 LQKENI. The CDR3 length is 16 residues. The chain's CDR3 is CASSPYRDREDYGYTF. The CDR3 DNA is TGTGCCAGCTCACCATACCGGGACAGGGAGGACTATGGCTACACCTTC.

CDR3 nucleotide sequence: TGTGCCAGCAGCTTGTGGGTAGCGGGAGGCCACGAGCAGTACTTC. Protein sequence: CASSLWVAGGHEQYF. The V call is TRBV5-6, the J call TRBJ2-7, with TRBD2 matching over 10 bases. With V trimmed by 1 base and J by 5 bases, 6 bases remained unmatched. The CDR3 length is 15 residues. Germline CDR1 and CDR2: SGHDT and YYEEEE.

The chain joins TRBV25-1 to TRBJ2-7; D may be TRBD2 (5 bases). The CDR3 is 17 residues long. Trimming stripped 6 bases from V and 1 base from J, with 22 bases between. The germline CDR1 and CDR2 sequences are MGHDK and SYGVNS. CDR3 protein: CASSPSAGREKSYEQYF. The CDR3 DNA reads as TGTGCCAGCAGCCCATCCGCCGGAAGGGAGAAATCCTACGAGCAGTACTTC.

This clone was picked up a small number of times. The chain uses TRBV7-2 and TRBJ2-2, with D possibly being TRBD2 (7 bases). The CDR3 runs to 16 residues. Trimming pared 6 bases from V and 4 bases from J, leaving 18 bases between. The germline V gene has CDR1 SGHTA and CDR2 FQGNSA. The DNA for the CDR3 is TGTGCCAGCAGTCCCGTGGGCGGGGGCGTCACCGGGGAGCTGTTTTTT. Translation gives CASSPVGGGVTGELFF.

This sequence joins TRBV4-2 and TRBJ2-2, with a possible D match to TRBD1 (6 bases). There are 16 residues in the CDR3. Trimming pared 2 bases from V and 1 base from J, leaving 11 bases between. The germline CDR1 and CDR2 sequences are LGHNA and YNFKEQ. The CDR3 DNA is TGTGCCAGCAGCCAATTCAAACAGGGGAACACCGGGGAGCTGTTTTTT. Amino acid sequence: CASSQFKQGNTGELFF.

The chain links TRBV7-3 to TRBJ1-2; D remains unclear. The germline V and J ends were trimmed by 5 bases and 7 bases, with 17 bases remaining between them. The CDR3 spans 14 residues. Germline loops: CDR1 SGHTA, CDR2 FQGTGA. CDR3 sequence reads: CASSPSGGSFGYTF. The CDR3 DNA is TGTGCCAGCAGCCCCAGTGGAGGGTCTTTTGGCTACACCTTC.

The chain couples TRBV7-9 to TRBJ2-7; 10 nucleotides align to TRBD1. This CDR3 is 17 amino acids long. CDR1 SEHNR and CDR2 FQNEAQ come from the germline V gene (reference sequence). V was clipped by 5 bases and J by 1 base; unmatched bases: 11. Written as DNA, the CDR3 is TGTGCCAGCAGCCCCATGGGACAGGGGAAGAGTTCCTACGAGCAGTACTTC. It is translated as CASSPMGQGKSSYEQYF.

The chain carries TRBV11-3 and TRBJ2-1; D uncertain. The CDR3 extends over 13 amino acids. From germline, CDR1 is SGHNT and CDR2 YENEEA. V lost 5 bases, J lost 8 bases, and 13 bases lay in between. CDR3 sequence reads: CASSPTKFDEQFF. The CDR3 DNA reads TGTGCCAGCAGCCCTACTAAGTTCGATGAGCAGTTCTTC.

This sequence joins TRBV4-2 and TRBJ1-3, with TRBD1 matching over 7 bases. Germline V CDR1 and CDR2: LGHNA, YNFKEQ. This CDR3 has 16 amino acids. J gave up 2 bases and V 5 bases, and 9 bases lay outside the gene matches. CDR3 nucleotides: TGTGCCAGCAGCACACAAGACAGGGACCCTGGAAACACCATATATTTT. Translation gives CASSTQDRDPGNTIYF.

Only one count was recorded for this clone. The chain recombines TRBV7-2 with TRBJ1-1; maybe TRBD1 (5 bases). Looked up from germline, CDR1 is SGHTA and CDR2 is FQGNSA. V lost 2 bases and J 3 bases, leaving 13 bases between the germline ends. This CDR3 has 15 residues. This CDR3 reads CASSLIRAGDTEAFF. The DNA for the CDR3 is TGTGCCAGCAGCTTAATCAGGGCGGGGGACACTGAAGCTTTCTTT.

The rearrangement joins TRBV4-1 to TRBJ1-1; unclear D gene. Germline-derived CDR1 and CDR2 are MGHRA and YSYEKL. V gave up 6 bases and J gave up 5 bases, with 16 bases separating them. This CDR3 region has 14 residues. In DNA form, the CDR3 reads TGCGCCAGCAGGACGGAAGGCCGGGAGACTGAAGCTTTCTTT. Its protein product is CASRTEGRETEAFF.

V is TRBV18 and J is TRBJ1-1; D call uncertain. Germline loops: CDR1 KGHSH, CDR2 LQKENI. V was pared by 0 bases and J by 0 bases, with 14 bases between. The CDR3 extends over 17 amino acids. The CDR3 coding sequence is TGTGCCAGCTCACCACCCGGTACTTATGGGCTGAACACTGAAGCTTTCTTT. This translates into CASSPPGTYGLNTEAFF.

The V call is TRBV6-5, the J call TRBJ1-2; TRBD1 might be the D (6 bases). The CDR3 runs 14 residues. Germline V lookup: CDR1 MNHEY, CDR2 SVGAGI. V lost 0 bases to trimming and J lost 2 bases, with 7 bases between them. The CDR3 DNA is TGTGCCAGCAGTTACTCGGGGGCGAACTATGGCTACACCTTC. Residues: CASSYSGANYGYTF.

The chain links TRBV6-5 to TRBJ1-5, with TRBD1 identical over 10 bases. Germline V gene sequence: CDR1 MNHEY, CDR2 SVGAGI. The CDR3 has 14 amino acids. Losses at the gene ends were 10 bases for V and 4 bases for J; bases not matched to a gene: 7. CDR3 in DNA: TGTGCCACCGCCGGGACAGGGGTAAATCAGCCCCAGCATTTT. Protein: CATAGTGVNQPQHF.

This chain links TRBV19 with TRBJ1-1, with 8 nucleotides matching TRBD1. Germline CDR1 reads LNHDA; CDR2 reads SQIVND (reference sequence). CDR3 length: 15 residues. J lost 5 bases, V lost 7 bases, and 12 bases had no gene match. In DNA form, the CDR3 reads TGTGCCAGTACCCCAATGGGAACAGGGGGAACTGAAGCTTTCTTT. It codes for CASTPMGTGGTEAFF.

The genes are TRBV9 and TRBJ2-7; no clear D gene. The CDR3 is 13 residues long. V was pared by 0 bases and J by 3 bases, with 7 bases between. The V gene's germline CDR1 is SGDLS and CDR2 YYNGEE. The CDR3 nucleotides are TGTGCCAGCAGCGTAGATCCAGACTACGAGCAGTACTTC. Protein: CASSVDPDYEQYF.

This clone was observed a single time. The V call is TRBV12-5, the J call TRBJ1-2; 8 nucleotides match TRBD1. V was pared by 1 base and J by 6 bases, with 10 bases of the junction left unmatched. The V gene's germline CDR1 is LGHNT and CDR2 FRNRAP. CDR3 size: 16 residues. CDR3 in amino acids: CASGLEHSGTGHGYTF. CDR3 bases: TGTGCTAGTGGTTTGGAACACTCCGGGACAGGACATGGCTACACCTTC. Based on the CDR3 plus reference TRBV12-5 and TRBJ1-2, the full variable domain is DARVTQTPRHKVTEMGQEVTMRCQPILGHNTVFWYRQTMMQGLELLAYFRNRAPLDDSGMPKDRFSAEMPDATLATLKIQPSEPRDSAVYFCASGLEHSGTGHGYTFGSGTRLTVV.

The rearrangement links TRBV27 to TRBJ2-3; TRBD2 agrees at 10 bases. Germline lookup yields CDR1 MNHEY and CDR2 SMNVEV (reference sequence). The CDR3 is 16 residues long. Germline trimming cut 5 bases from V and 1 base from J; bases unmatched to any gene: 6. CDR3 region: CASSSLGLAGTDTQYF. The CDR3 DNA follows: TGTGCCAGCAGTAGCCTAGGACTAGCGGGCACAGATACGCAGTATTTT.

The chain employs TRBV24-1 and TRBJ2-2; 9 bases fit TRBD1. Germline assignment: CDR1 KGHDR and CDR2 SFDVKD. V shed 2 bases, J shed 4 bases, and the junction held 7 bases outside the gene matches. This CDR3 has 17 residues. This chain's CDR3 is CATSDSTGGAGTGELFF. The CDR3 DNA reads as TGTGCCACCAGTGATTCCACAGGGGGCGCTGGCACCGGGGAGCTGTTTTTT.

The gene calls are TRBV7-9 and TRBJ1-4, with a tentative D call TRBD1 (5 bases). V shed 1 base and J shed 6 bases, with 12 bases lying between them. This CDR3 has 15 amino acids. Germline CDR1 SEHNR, CDR2 FQNEAQ (reference sequence). CDR3 sequence reads: CASSLGGTVDEKLFF. CDR3 nucleotides: TGTGCCAGCAGCTTAGGGGGCACCGTCGATGAAAAACTGTTTTTT.

The chain links TRBV4-3 to TRBJ2-7; 13 bases align to TRBD2. In germline, CDR1 is LGHNA, CDR2 YSLEER. V lost 0 bases and J lost 2; bases outside the gene matches: 10. The CDR3 is 19 residues long. CDR3 in DNA: TGCGCCAGCAGCCAAGAAAGGCCGGGACTAGCGGGGATAACCTACGAGCAGTACTTC. This translates into CASSQERPGLAGITYEQYF.

The chain uses TRBV9 and TRBJ2-3; a weak D match, TRBD2 (6 bases). Germline V gene sequence: CDR1 SGDLS, CDR2 YYNGEE. There are 16 residues in the CDR3. The V and J ends lost 0 bases and 6 bases respectively, with 17 bases between them. The CDR3 DNA is TGTGCCAGCAGCGTAGGAATGTGGACTACAATTGATACGCAGTATTTT. It encodes CASSVGMWTTIDTQYF.

The chain couples TRBV21-1 to TRBJ1-5. TRBV21-1 is given as a pseudogene. The CDR3 contains 14 residues. CDR3 bases: TGTGCCAGCAGGGGGAGCTATAGCAATCAGCCCCAGCATTTT. Protein product: CASRGSYSNQPQHF.

J is TRBJ1-4 and V is TRBV4-3; TRBD1 aligns across 8 bases. Unmatched junction bases numbered 8, after V lost 1 base and J lost 7 bases. CDR3 length equals 16 residues. CDR1 is LGHNA and CDR2 is YSLEER in the germline V gene. CDR3 region: CASSQGDRGWGEKLFF. The DNA for the CDR3 is TGCGCCAGCAGCCAAGGTGACAGGGGATGGGGTGAAAAACTGTTTTTT.